The rows below give T cell receptor beta chains drawn from one sample of a study of neurological immune-mediated disorders. TCRdb analysed the 5' RACE reads with MiXCR anew, one entry per CDR3 protein. Of around 66,000 distinct CDR3 sequences listed, 4.8% were seen once; the top ten hold 2% to 2.5%. Sequencing was done on a sample of PBMCs. Source of these receptors: an older woman with multiple sclerosis. Each CDR3 is given with its conserved first and last residue. A D gene is named only where the DNA matches it firmly. Some rows have no size entry. The others give once, few or many, or a class for an expanded clone.

TRBD2 | TRBJ2-7 | TRBV20-1 | many | TGCAGTGCTAGCGTAGCGGGAGGGCCCTACGAGCAGTACTTC | CSASVAGGPYEQYF
. | TRBJ1-2 | TRBV7-2 | many | TGTGCCAGCAGCCCCCGGGACTATGGCTACACCTTC | CASSPRDYGYTF
. | TRBJ1-1 | TRBV20-1 | many | TGCAGTGCTAGAGATGGACAGCATGAAGCTTTCTTT | CSARDGQHEAFF
TRBD1 | TRBJ1-5 | TRBV5-1 | many | TGCGCCAGCAGCTTGGGACAGGGGGGGAGTCAGCCCCAGCATTTT | CASSLGQGGSQPQHF
TRBD1 | TRBJ2-7 | TRBV9 | many | TGTGCCAGCAGTCGAGGGACAGGTCCCATCTACGAGCAGTACTTC | CASSRGTGPIYEQYF
. | TRBJ2-2 | TRBV9 | many | TGTGCCAGCAGCTTTAGGGGGGCCTACAACACCGGGGAGCTGTTTTTT | CASSFRGAYNTGELFF
. | TRBJ1-5 | TRBV20-1 | many | TGCAGTGCCTACTCGGGGGGTCAGCCCCAGCATTTT | CSAYSGGQPQHF
TRBD2 | TRBJ2-1 | TRBV20-1 | many | TGCAGTGCTAGTGGGAGCGGGAGGCCGATGGGTGGTAATGAGCAGTTCTTC | CSASGSGRPMGGNEQFF
. | TRBJ2-2 | TRBV18 | many | TGTGCCAGCTCATTACAGGAGTTCGCGAACACCGGGGAGCTGTTTTTT | CASSLQEFANTGELFF
. | TRBJ2-1 | TRBV5-1 | many | TGCGCCAGCAGCTTGGAGGTTGTAGTAAATAATGAGCAGTTCTTC | CASSLEVVVNNEQFF
. | TRBJ1-1 | TRBV12-3/TRBV12-4 | many | TGTGCCAGCGGGTACTCGGACAGAAACACTGAAGCTTTCTTT | CASGYSDRNTEAFF
. | TRBJ1-1 | TRBV5-1 | few | TGCGCCAGCAGCTCGGGGAACACTGAAGCTTTCTTT | CASSSGNTEAFF
. | TRBJ1-1 | TRBV3-1 | many | TGTGCCAGCAGCCAACCGACATCGAGCACTGAAGCTTTCTTT | CASSQPTSSTEAFF
. | TRBJ2-2 | TRBV7-2 | many | TGTGCCAGCAGCTCCGGGACTCTCCTTACCGGGGAGCTGTTTTTT | CASSSGTLLTGELFF
. | TRBJ2-5 | TRBV20-1 | many | TGCAGTGCTCGAAGGTACCGAGGGGGTGATGAGACCCAGTACTTC | CSARRYRGGDETQYF
TRBD1 | TRBJ1-5 | TRBV7-8 | few | TGTGCCAGCAGTTCGGACAGGGGTAATCAGCCCCAGCATTTT | CASSSDRGNQPQHF
TRBD2 | TRBJ2-7 | TRBV3-1 | few | TGTGCCAGCCGGTGGGGGGGGACCTACGAGCAGTACTTC | CASRWGGTYEQYF
TRBD2 | TRBJ2-2 | TRBV5-1 | many | TGCGCCAGCAGCTTGGGGACTAGCGGCCGCAGGCCCGGGGAGCTGTTTTTT | CASSLGTSGRRPGELFF
TRBD1 | TRBJ1-5 | TRBV20-1 | many | TGCAGTGCTAGAGAGGGACAGGGGGGAAGTCAGCCCCAGCATTTT | CSAREGQGGSQPQHF
. | TRBJ2-7 | TRBV20-1 | many | TGCAGTGCCCTGGGAGACAAATCCTACGAGCAGTACTTC | CSALGDKSYEQYF
. | TRBJ1-1 | TRBV18 | many | TGTGCCAGCTCACCCACGGAGAACACTGAAGCTTTCTTT | CASSPTENTEAFF
. | TRBJ1-1 | TRBV7-9 | many | TGTGCCAGCAGCTTAGGGCTGGACACTGAAGCTTTCTTT | CASSLGLDTEAFF
. | TRBJ2-7 | TRBV7-2 | many | TGTGCCAGCAGCCGAGAAATGGACGAGCAGTACTTC | CASSREMDEQYF
TRBD2 | TRBJ2-1 | TRBV20-1 | many | TGCAGTGCTAGAGTCCCACTAGCGAGATACAATGAGCAGTTCTTC | CSARVPLARYNEQFF
. | TRBJ2-2 | TRBV2 | many | TGTGCCAGCAGTCCCTTTAGCGATCGAAACACCGGGGAGCTGTTTTTT | CASSPFSDRNTGELFF
TRBD2 | TRBJ2-2 | TRBV5-4 | many | TGTGCCAGCAGCTCTAGCGGGAGAGCATTCGCCGGGGAGCTGTTTTTT | CASSSSGRAFAGELFF
TRBD1 | TRBJ1-2 | TRBV6-5 | many | TGTGCCAGCAGGATTAACAGGGGGAATAACTATGGCTACACCTTC | CASRINRGNNYGYTF
. | TRBJ2-5 | TRBV29-1 | many | TGCAGCGGACTACAGCAAGAGACCCAGTACTTC | CSGLQQETQYF
. | TRBJ1-2 | TRBV20-1 | many | TGCAGTGCCGGGCCTAGTGTAGGAGGCTACACCTTC | CSAGPSVGGYTF
TRBD1 | TRBJ2-2 | TRBV5-1 | many | TGCGCCAGCGTCCCCGCATCCGGGACAGGGAGGCCCGGGGAGCTGTTTTTT | CASVPASGTGRPGELFF
TRBD2 | TRBJ2-7 | TRBV20-1 | many | TGCAGTGCTGGTTCGACTAGCGGGACGTACGAGCAGTACTTC | CSAGSTSGTYEQYF
. | TRBJ2-1 | TRBV7-3 | many | TGTGCCAGCAGCTCGCTAGGGGGGGGTTACAATGAGCAGTTCTTC | CASSSLGGGYNEQFF
. | TRBJ2-7 | TRBV12-3/TRBV12-4 | many | TGTGCCAGCACTAAGGACGGATTCGGCGAGCAGTACTTC | CASTKDGFGEQYF
TRBD1 | TRBJ2-5 | TRBV4-3 | many | TGCGCCAGCAGCCGGACAGGGAGGATGGGAGAGACCCAGTACTTC | CASSRTGRMGETQYF
. | TRBJ1-1 | TRBV20-1 | many | TGCAGCTTCTCCCCCAGAGATATGAACACTGAAGCTTTCTTT | CSFSPRDMNTEAFF
. | TRBJ1-5 | TRBV27 | many | TGTGCCAGCAGTTTAGGAAACCAGGGGACGCAGCCCCAGCATTTT | CASSLGNQGTQPQHF
TRBD2 | TRBJ2-5 | TRBV7-2 | many | TGTGCCAGCAGCTTTAGCGGGAGGGGTGAGACCCAGTACTTC | CASSFSGRGETQYF
TRBD2 | TRBJ2-2 | TRBV12-3/TRBV12-4 | many | TGTGCCAGCTGGGTTAGTAGCGGGCAGAACACCGGGGAGCTGTTTTTT | CASWVSSGQNTGELFF
. | TRBJ1-4 | TRBV20-1 | many | TGCAGTGCTAGGAAAGTTGCAACTAATGAAAAACTGTTTTTT | CSARKVATNEKLFF
. | TRBJ1-1 | TRBV20-1 | many | TGCAGTGCTCCTGGGGACACTGAAGCTTTCTTT | CSAPGDTEAFF
TRBD2 | TRBJ2-7 | TRBV7-2 | many | TGTGCCAGCAGCTTAGGCCGACTAGCGGGACGCGGGGAATCCTACGAGCAGTACTTC | CASSLGRLAGRGESYEQYF
TRBD1 | TRBJ1-1 | TRBV20-1 | many | TGCAGTGTCTTTCAGGGGGCGTCTTCTTCGTATGAAGCTTTCTTT | CSVFQGASSSYEAFF
. | TRBJ2-7 | TRBV5-1 | many | TGCGCCAGCAGCTTGGAGGCCCACTCCTACGAGCAGTACTTC | CASSLEAHSYEQYF
TRBD1 | TRBJ1-2 | TRBV7-2 | . | TGTGCCAGCAGCACGACAGGGGGCAACGTTATGGGCTACACCTTC | CASSTTGGNVMGYTF
. | TRBJ1-1 | TRBV7-6 | many | TGTGCCAGCAGCTTAGCGGTGGTCGGAAACACTGAAGCTTTCTTT | CASSLAVVGNTEAFF
. | TRBJ2-3 | TRBV20-1 | many | TGCAGTGCTAGACCCTTTGGGGTGCCTAGCACAGATACGCAGTATTTT | CSARPFGVPSTDTQYF
. | TRBJ2-4 | TRBV30 | . | TGTGCCTTCTACGGATTGACAGGACCAAAAAACATTCAGTACTTC | CAFYGLTGPKNIQYF
. | TRBJ1-1 | TRBV20-1 | . | TGCAGTGCCCTAGGGGCCAGGGGCACTGAAGCTTTCTTT | CSALGARGTEAFF
TRBD2 | TRBJ2-1 | TRBV6-6 | many | TGTGCCAGCAGTTCGTCTAGCGGGAGCATCAGGGACAATGAGCAGTTCTTC | CASSSSSGSIRDNEQFF
TRBD1 | TRBJ2-1 | TRBV24-1 | many | TGTGCCACCAGTGAGGCAGGGGGCCACAACAATGAGCAGTTCTTC | CATSEAGGHNNEQFF
TRBD1 | TRBJ2-7 | TRBV5-1 | many | TGCGCCAGCAGCTTACAGGGGGCTACCTACGAGCAGTACTTC | CASSLQGATYEQYF
. | TRBJ2-2 | TRBV5-4 | . | TGTGCCAGCAGCCCACCTTCCCGGGCCACCGGGGAGCTGTTTTTT | CASSPPSRATGELFF
TRBD1 | TRBJ2-1 | TRBV2 | many | TGTGCCAGTGGGGGGACAGGGGACAATGAGCAGTTCTTC | CASGGTGDNEQFF
TRBD2 | TRBJ2-2 | TRBV12-3/TRBV12-4 | many | TGTGCCAGCAGTTACGGGAGGGGGACCGGGGAGCTGTTTTTT | CASSYGRGTGELFF
. | TRBJ1-1 | TRBV20-1 | many | TGCAGTGCTAGAGGAGGGGGGCTATCGAACACTGAAGCTTTCTTT | CSARGGGLSNTEAFF
. | TRBJ1-1 | TRBV7-8 | few | TGTGCCAGCAGCTTAAGGCTCGGCAGGCCGGGAGCTGAAGCTTTCTTT | CASSLRLGRPGAEAFF
. | TRBJ2-3 | TRBV12-3/TRBV12-4 | many | TGTGCCAGCAGTTTCGGCGGGACTCGCACAGATACGCAGTATTTT | CASSFGGTRTDTQYF
TRBD1 | TRBJ1-2 | TRBV11-2 | many | TGTGCCAGCAGCCGTCCGGGACAGCGGTACGGCTACACCTTC | CASSRPGQRYGYTF
. | TRBJ2-7 | TRBV6-4 | many | TGTGCCAGCAGTGACGGAAGGGGCTACGAGCAGTACTTC | CASSDGRGYEQYF
. | TRBJ2-7 | TRBV2 | many | TGTGCCGGATCTCTTGCCTCCTACGAGCAGTACTTC | CAGSLASYEQYF